The 21 T cell receptor beta chains given below trace back to one sample, sequenced in a study of control samples from healthy donors and cancer patients. The assay was immunoSEQ multiplex PCR, and TCRdb's table has in-frame clones only and misses some. The sample contains just over 20,000 clones, around four fifths of which appear only once. Specimen: PBMCs. The source is a man aged 60 to 69 with colorectal cancer.

Only one count was recorded for this clone. This chain joins TRBV3-1 (or the pseudogene TRBV3-2) and TRBJ1-2; 7 bases are a match to TRBD1. Germline loops: CDR1 LGHDT, CDR2 YNNKEL (reference sequence). This CDR3 is 12 amino acids long. J gave up 9 bases and V 6 bases, and 7 bases lay outside the gene matches. CDR3 in amino acids: CASRDDRVSYTF. The CDR3 DNA is TGTGCCAGCAGGGATGACAGGGTCAGCTACACCTTC.

The V gene is TRBV5-1, the J gene TRBJ2-1; 10 bases line up with TRBD1. CDR1 is SGHRS and CDR2 is YFSETQ in the germline V gene. The CDR3 has 14 amino acids. The ends lost 5 bases at V and 4 bases at J; junction bases unmatched: 3. CDR3 protein: CASSRQGAYNEQFF. The CDR3 DNA reads TGCGCCAGCAGTCGACAGGGGGCATACAATGAGCAGTTCTTC.

The genes are TRBV5-1 and TRBJ2-2; 15 bases are shared with TRBD2. There are 17 residues in the CDR3. J was trimmed by 5 bases and V by 2 bases; bases with no gene match: 4. CDR1 SGHRS and CDR2 YFSETQ come from the germline V gene. The CDR3 spells CASSFAGLAGGTGELFF. The CDR3, as DNA: TGCGCCAGCAGCTTCGCCGGACTAGCGGGGGGGACCGGGGAGCTGTTTTTT.

This chain links TRBV11-2 with TRBJ2-7, with D perhaps TRBD2 (5 bases). Germline CDR1 reads SGHAT; CDR2 reads FQNNGV. CDR3 length equals 13 residues. V was trimmed by 5 bases and J by 7 bases, leaving 15 bases between them. CDR3 region: CASSPWGAIEQYF. The CDR3 region has the DNA TGTGCCAGCAGCCCCTGGGGAGCAATAGAGCAGTACTTC.

This chain uses TRBV7-9 with TRBJ1-4; tentatively, D is TRBD1 (6 bases). Trimming left V 5 bases short and J 8 bases short, with 15 bases between. Germline V gives CDR1 SEHNR, CDR2 FQNEAQ (reference sequence). There are 14 residues in the CDR3. DNA of the CDR3: TGTGCCAGCAGCCCCAGGGGACGTGGCGAAAAACTGTTTTTT. It is translated as CASSPRGRGEKLFF.

The gene calls are TRBV7-6 and TRBJ1-2; D not resolved. There are 15 residues in the CDR3. V was shortened by 4 bases and J by 0 bases, with 12 bases between the two germline ends. In germline, CDR1 is SGHVS, CDR2 FNYEAQ. The CDR3 here is CASSSYTGANYGYTF. CDR3 bases: TGTGCCAGCAGCTCGTATACGGGTGCTAACTATGGCTACACCTTC.

The J gene is TRBJ2-2, the V gene TRBV3-1 (or the pseudogene TRBV3-2), with D possibly matching TRBD2 (6 bases). The ends were cut back, 0 bases at V and 0 bases at J, with 8 bases in the middle. Germline V CDR1 and CDR2: LGHDT, YNNKEL (reference sequence). This CDR3 contains 16 residues. The CDR3 reads CASSQDWGANTGELFF. The CDR3 nucleotides read TGTGCCAGCAGCCAAGATTGGGGGGCGAACACCGGGGAGCTGTTTTTT.

The J gene is TRBJ1-4, the V gene TRBV18; D is unresolved. The V and J ends lost 3 bases and 4 bases respectively, with 12 bases between them. CDR3 size: 15 residues. Germline V gene lookup returns CDR1 KGHSH and CDR2 LQKENI. The CDR3 loop is CASSPRNLDNEKLFF. CDR3 nucleotide sequence: TGTGCCAGCTCACCCCGGAACCTAGATAATGAAAAACTGTTTTTT.

J is TRBJ2-3 and V is TRBV10-1, with D tentatively TRBD1 (5 bases). The CDR3 runs 13 residues. Trimming removed 0 bases at V and 8 bases at J, with 9 bases between. Germline assignment: CDR1 WNHNN and CDR2 SYGVQD (reference sequence). Here the CDR3 DNA reads TGCGCCAGCAGTGAGTCGGACATTGGTACGCAGTATTTT. Residues: CASSESDIGTQYF.

The chain couples TRBV24-1 to TRBJ1-2; no firm D call. This CDR3 has 14 amino acids. V was clipped by 4 bases and J by 5 bases, with 13 bases between them. Germline V gene data show CDR1 as KGHDR and CDR2 as SFDVKD. The CDR3 nucleotides read TGTGCCACCAGTGAGTACGGAGACGAGTATGGCTACACCTTC. This sequence encodes CATSEYGDEYGYTF.

For the CDR3, the DNA is TGTGCCAGTAGTCCGGGACGGACTTTCACAGATACGCAGTATTTT. This translates into CASSPGRTFTDTQYF. This chain joins TRBV19 and TRBJ2-3, with D perhaps TRBD1 or TRBD2 (5 bases each). V was pared by 5 bases and J by 2 bases, with 14 bases between. The germline CDR1 and CDR2 sequences are LNHDA and SQIVND (reference sequence). The CDR3 totals 15 residues.

The chain carries TRBV5-1 and TRBJ1-2; TRBD1 is a possible D gene (5 bases). CDR3 size: 15 residues. CDR1 and CDR2 from the germline V gene are SGHRS and YFSETQ. V dropped 0 bases and J dropped 4 bases, with 13 bases sitting between them. DNA for the CDR3: TGCGCCAGCAGCTTGGGAGGGGCAGCTGCCTATGGCTACACCTTC. This gives the protein CASSLGGAAAYGYTF.

CDR3 nucleotides: TGCGCCAGCAGCTTTGGCACATCGAACACTGAAGCTTTCTTT. Translating it yields CASSFGTSNTEAFF. The chain links TRBV5-1 to TRBJ1-1, with D uncertain. This CDR3 contains 14 residues. V lost 2 bases and J 1 base, leaving 9 bases between the germline ends. Per the germline V gene, CDR1 is SGHRS and CDR2 is YFSETQ.

The rearrangement links TRBV7-6 to TRBJ1-2, with TRBD1 matching over 8 bases. The CDR3 extends over 16 amino acids. Germline CDR1 and CDR2: SGHVS and FNYEAQ. The V segment lost 1 base and the J segment 8 bases; nucleotides outside the gene matches: 12. The CDR3 bases are TGTGCCAGCAGCTTAGATCAGGGGGCGGCTGAAATGGGCTACACCTTC. Amino acids: CASSLDQGAAEMGYTF.

The chain carries TRBV2 and TRBJ1-2; D is uncertain. The germline V gene has CDR1 SNHLY and CDR2 FYNNEI. Trimming took off 2 bases at V and 7 bases at J, with 5 bases between the two ends. CDR3 size: 11 residues. DNA of the CDR3: TGTGCCAGCAGTGAAATGGGTGGCTACACCTTC. This sequence encodes CASSEMGGYTF.

The rearrangement links TRBV3-1 (or the pseudogene TRBV3-2) to TRBJ2-3; no definite D call. The CDR3 spans 13 residues. The ends were cut back, 6 bases at V and 1 base at J, with 8 bases in the middle. The germline V gene has CDR1 LGHDT and CDR2 YNNKEL (reference sequence). CDR3 amino acids: CASRLRGTDTQYF. The CDR3 DNA sequence: TGTGCCAGCAGGCTTAGAGGCACAGATACGCAGTATTTT.

This clone is a singleton in its sample. The chain combines TRBV3-1 (or the pseudogene TRBV3-2) with TRBJ1-5, with 7 positions matching TRBD1. V shed 4 bases and J 6 bases; nucleotides not matched to a gene: 9. Germline V gene sequence: CDR1 LGHDT, CDR2 YNNKEL (reference sequence). CDR3 length equals 15 residues. The CDR3 bases are TGTGCCAGCAGCCCGGGAAAGGGGGCGGCTCAGCCCCAGCATTTT. It encodes CASSPGKGAAQPQHF.

Here the CDR3 DNA reads TGTGCCAGCAGCCTGGATTTGGGCAATCAGCCCCAGCATTTT. It codes for CASSLDLGNQPQHF. The chain links TRBV7-9 to TRBJ1-5; D gene ambiguous. This CDR3 is built from 14 residues. Trimming cost V 5 bases and J 2 bases, with 10 bases left between them. Per germline, CDR1 SEHNR and CDR2 FQNEAQ (reference sequence).

This clone was detected only once. The chain joins TRBV29-1 to TRBJ1-2; tentative D call: TRBD1 (5 bases). Germline V gene data show CDR1 as SQVTM and CDR2 as ANQGSEA. CDR3 length: 14 amino acids. V shed 6 bases and J shed 8 bases, with 22 bases lying between them. The CDR3, as DNA: TGCAGCGTCGAAAACAGCGTGGGGGGGGGAGGCTACACCTTC. Translating gives CSVENSVGGGGYTF.

V gene TRBV7-9 combines with J gene TRBJ1-1; D uncertain. The CDR3 contains 17 residues. Germline assignment: CDR1 SEHNR and CDR2 FQNEAQ (reference sequence). Trimming took 5 bases from V and 4 from J, leaving 23 bases between them. DNA for the CDR3: TGTGCCAGCAGCACATTCCTCACTCAGTCTTCTTCCACTGAAGCTTTCTTT. This sequence encodes CASSTFLTQSSSTEAFF. Supplemented by reference TRBV7-9 and TRBJ1-1, the full variable domain reads DTGVSQNPRHKITKRGQNVTFRCDPISEHNRLYWYRQTLGQGPEFLTYFQNEAQLEKSRLLSDRFSAERPKGSFSTLEIQRTEQGDSAMYLCASSTFLTQSSSTEAFFGQGTRLTVV.

The genes are TRBV6-6 and TRBJ1-2; no reliable D call. Trimming left V 0 bases short and J 5 bases short, with 13 bases between. CDR1 and CDR2 from the germline V gene are MNHNY and SVGAGI (reference sequence). The CDR3 runs to 15 residues. This CDR3 reads CASSYSGLSDYGYTF. The CDR3 DNA is TGTGCCAGCAGTTACTCGGGATTAAGCGATTATGGCTACACCTTC.